This TCR beta chain was captured in a study of T cells in Graves' hyperthyroidism and ophthalmopathy. Patients aged 18 to 65 had newly diagnosed hyperthyroidism lasting under 2 months. Diagnoses used clinical symptoms, serum thyroxine and TRAb, thyroid ultrasound and orbital computed tomography. Any symptoms of ophthalmopathy came after the first hyperthyroidism diagnosis, from which the blood sample dates. The source of the PBMCs was 8.5 to 10 ml of fresh peripheral blood. RNA transcripts gave rise to amplified TCR beta CDR3 regions. The TCR CDR3 was amplified in a first-round RT-PCR using the HTBI primer set. TCRdb independently ran MiXCR on the multiplex PCR reads; one entry per CDR3 protein. The table has a few hundred thousand distinct CDR3 sequences, about 14% seen once. Germline lookup yields CDR1 DFQATT and CDR2 SNEGSKA (reference sequence). The CDR3 loop spans 10 amino acids. V lost 6 bases and J 10 bases, leaving 12 bases between the germline ends.

The chain has TRBV20-1 and TRBJ1-2; D call uncertain. Sample: blood. This sequence was found in a woman aged 40 to 50 with Graves' hyperthyroidism that later progressed to Graves' ophthalmopathy. DNA for the CDR3: TGCAGTGCCGTAGAGAGGGTCTACACCTTC. As protein: CSAVERVYTF.